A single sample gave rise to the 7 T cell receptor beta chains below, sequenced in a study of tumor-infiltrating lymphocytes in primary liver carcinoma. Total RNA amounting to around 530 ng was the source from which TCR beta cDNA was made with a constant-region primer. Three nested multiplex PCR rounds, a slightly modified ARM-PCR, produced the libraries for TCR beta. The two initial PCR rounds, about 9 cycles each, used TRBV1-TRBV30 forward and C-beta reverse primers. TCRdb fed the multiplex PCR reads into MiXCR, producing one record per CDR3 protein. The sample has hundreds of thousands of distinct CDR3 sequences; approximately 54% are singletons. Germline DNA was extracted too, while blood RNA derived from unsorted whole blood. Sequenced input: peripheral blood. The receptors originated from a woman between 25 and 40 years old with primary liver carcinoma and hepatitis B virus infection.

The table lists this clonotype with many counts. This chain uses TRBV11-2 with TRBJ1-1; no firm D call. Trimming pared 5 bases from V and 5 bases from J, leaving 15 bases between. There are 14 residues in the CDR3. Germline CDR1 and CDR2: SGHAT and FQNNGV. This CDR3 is CASSPFSLGTEAFF. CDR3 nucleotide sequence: TGTGCCAGCAGCCCTTTCTCGTTGGGAACTGAAGCTTTCTTT.

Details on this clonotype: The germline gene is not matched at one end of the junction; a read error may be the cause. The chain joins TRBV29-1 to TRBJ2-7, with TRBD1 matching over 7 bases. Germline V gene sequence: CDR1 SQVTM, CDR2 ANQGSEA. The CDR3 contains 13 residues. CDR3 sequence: CRVVRGSSYKQYF. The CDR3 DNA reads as TGCAGGGTTGTCAGGGGGTCCTCCTACAAGCAGTACTTC.

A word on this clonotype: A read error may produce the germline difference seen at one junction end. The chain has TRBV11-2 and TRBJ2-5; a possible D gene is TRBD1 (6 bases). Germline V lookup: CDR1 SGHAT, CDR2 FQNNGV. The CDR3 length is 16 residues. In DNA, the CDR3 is TGTGCCCGTGCCCGGCACCGGTCAGGGGACCAAGAGATCCAGTACTTC. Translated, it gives CARARHRSGDQEIQYF.

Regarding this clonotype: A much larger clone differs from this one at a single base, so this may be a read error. The CDR3 DNA reads as TGTGCCAGCACAGTCAATGAGCAGTTCTTC. Residues: CASTVNEQFF. This chain links TRBV6-8 with TRBJ2-1; D uncertain. Trimming pared 7 bases from V and 6 bases from J, leaving 4 bases between. This CDR3 contains 10 residues. In germline, CDR1 is MNHGY, CDR2 SAAAGT.

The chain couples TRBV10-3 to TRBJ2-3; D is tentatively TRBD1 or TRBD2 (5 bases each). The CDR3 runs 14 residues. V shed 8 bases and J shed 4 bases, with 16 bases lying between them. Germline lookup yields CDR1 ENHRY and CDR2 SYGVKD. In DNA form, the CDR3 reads TGTGCCATCGGAGCTAACGGGGCTTCAGATACGCAGTATTTT. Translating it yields CAIGANGASDTQYF.

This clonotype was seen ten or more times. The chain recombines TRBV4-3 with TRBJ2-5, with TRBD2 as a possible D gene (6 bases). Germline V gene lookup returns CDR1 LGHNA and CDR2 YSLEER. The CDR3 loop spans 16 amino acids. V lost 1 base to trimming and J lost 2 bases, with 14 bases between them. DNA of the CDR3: TGCGCCAGCAGCCAAGGGTATCTCGGACTACAAGAGACCCAGTACTTC. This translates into CASSQGYLGLQETQYF.

This CDR3 is CASRAGQSTGELFF. CDR3 DNA sequence: TGTGCCAGCAGGGCGGGACAGAGCACCGGGGAGCTGTTTTTT. The genes are TRBV6-1 and TRBJ2-2, with D perhaps matching TRBD1 (7 bases). The CDR3 is 14 residues long. CDR1 MNHNS and CDR2 SASEGT come from the germline V gene. V lost 6 bases and J 4 bases, leaving 12 bases between the germline ends.